This is a list of T cell receptor beta chains from one sample in a study of blood T cell repertoires in COVID-19. The protocol was immunoSEQ multiplex PCR, while the TCRdb copy is restricted to in-frame clones and leaves out a portion. The repertoire holds 90,000 to 120,000 clones, with about four fifths as singletons. The sample comprised peripheral blood. These receptors were collected from a woman at least 80 years old with active or convalescent COVID-19. Each CDR3 is given with its conserved first and last residue. Each record gives: V gene, clone size, D gene, J gene, CDR3 protein, CDR3 DNA. A D gene is named only where the DNA matches it firmly. Size tells how often a clone was seen (once, few, many) or the class of an expanded clone, and some rows leave it out.

>TRBV29-1|.|.|TRBJ2-1
CSARGGVGQFF
TGCAGCGCCCGAGGGGGAGTTGGTCAGTTCTTC
>TRBV5-1|.|TRBD1|TRBJ2-5
CASSSRPGQMGETQYF
TGCGCCAGCAGCTCCCGGCCGGGACAGATGGGGGAGACCCAGTACTTC
>TRBV7-6|.|TRBD2|TRBJ2-2
CASSSGASGGTGELFF
TGTGCCAGCAGCTCGGGCGCTAGCGGGGGAACCGGGGAGCTGTTTTTT
>TRBV30|.|.|TRBJ1-2
CAWSTMGRAKPINKYGYTF
TGTGCCTGGAGTACAATGGGCAGGGCGAAGCCCATTAATAAATATGGCTACACCTTC
>TRBV28|.|TRBD1|TRBJ1-2
CASSLMGQRISGYTF
TGTGCCAGCAGTTTAATGGGACAGCGTATCTCTGGCTACACCTTC
>TRBV5-4|many|.|TRBJ2-2
CASSAGGTTGELFF
TGTGCCAGCAGCGCTGGCGGGACCACCGGGGAGCTGTTTTTT
>TRBV9|.|TRBD1|TRBJ1-3
CASSMTGGLSSGNTIYF
TGTGCCAGCAGTATGACAGGGGGCCTTAGCTCTGGAAACACCATATATTTT
>TRBV2|.|TRBD1|TRBJ2-1
CASTVDRGHYNEQFF
TGTGCCAGCACAGTGGACAGGGGGCACTACAATGAGCAGTTCTTC
>TRBV29-1|few|TRBD1|TRBJ2-3
CSEGQDTDTQYF
TGCAGCGAAGGACAGGACACAGATACGCAGTATTTT
>TRBV14|.|.|TRBJ1-1
CASSRVNQGAEAFF
TGTGCCAGCAGCCGGGTTAACCAGGGCGCTGAAGCTTTCTTT
>TRBV15|.|.|TRBJ1-2
CATSRVVADSYGYTF
TGTGCCACCAGCAGGGTCGTGGCAGACTCTTATGGCTACACCTTC
>TRBV2|.|.|TRBJ2-2
CASKKKRGKPGQGFTGELFF
TGTGCCAGCAAGAAAAAGCGGGGGAAACCGGGACAGGGTTTTACCGGGGAGCTGTTTTTT
>TRBV4-1|.|.|TRBJ2-6
CASSQGQRSGANVLTF
TGCGCCAGCAGCCAAGGACAGCGCTCTGGGGCCAACGTCCTGACTTTC
>TRBV2|.|.|TRBJ2-5
CASSGRRVQETQYF
TGTGCCAGCAGTGGGCGGCGGGTCCAAGAGACCCAGTACTTC
>TRBV6-2/TRBV6-3|.|.|TRBJ1-5
CASSYSLTYQPQHF
TGTGCCAGCAGTTATTCCCTAACCTATCAGCCCCAGCATTTT
>TRBV10-3|.|TRBD1|TRBJ1-1
CATRTGSRNTEAFF
TGTGCCACCAGGACAGGGAGCCGGAACACTGAAGCTTTCTTT
>TRBV3-1/TRBV3-2|once|.|TRBJ1-5
CASSQGHNNQPQHF
TGTGCCAGCAGCCAGGGACATAACAATCAGCCCCAGCATTTT
>TRBV27|.|.|TRBJ1-5
CASSFSSGNQPQHF
TGTGCCAGCAGTTTTTCCTCTGGCAATCAGCCCCAGCATTTT
>TRBV11-2|.|.|TRBJ1-2
CASSRDGGDYGYTF
TGTGCCAGCAGCCGAGATGGGGGGGACTATGGCTACACCTTC
>TRBV7-6|.|.|TRBJ2-1
CASSLGTFGNEQFF
TGTGCCAGCTCACTCGGGACTTTTGGGAATGAGCAGTTCTTC
>TRBV6-5|few|.|TRBJ2-7
CASSLTFPPDEQYF
TGTGCCAGCAGCCTCACTTTCCCCCCTGACGAGCAGTACTTC
>TRBV27|.|.|TRBJ1-2
CASSFGQNYGYTF
TGTGCCAGCAGTTTTGGACAGAACTATGGCTACACCTTC
>TRBV15|many|TRBD1|TRBJ2-2
CATSRDLGDRGPGELFF
TGTGCCACCAGCAGAGATCTCGGGGACAGGGGCCCCGGGGAGCTGTTTTTT
>TRBV19|.|TRBD1|TRBJ1-2
CASIGTGEENYGYTF
TGTGCCAGTATCGGGACAGGGGAGGAAAACTATGGCTACACCTTC
>TRBV5-6|.|TRBD1|TRBJ1-1
CASSPEGQGKGTEAFF
TGTGCCAGCAGCCCCGAGGGACAGGGAAAGGGCACTGAAGCTTTCTTT
>TRBV15|.|.|TRBJ1-6
CATSSVYNSPLHF
TGTGCCACCAGCAGCGTCTATAATTCACCCCTCCACTTT
>TRBV28|few|TRBD2|TRBJ2-3
CASSPLGSGVGTDTQYF
TGTGCCAGCAGTCCCCTAGGGAGCGGGGTAGGCACAGATACGCAGTATTTT
>TRBV7-9|.|.|TRBJ1-4
CASSLVAGVTNEKLFF
TGTGCCAGCAGCTTAGTCGCGGGGGTGACTAATGAAAAACTGTTTTTT
>TRBV6-5|few|TRBD1|TRBJ1-6
CASSYDRGNSPLHF
TGTGCCAGCAGTTACGACAGGGGGAATTCACCCCTCCACTTT
>TRBV11-2|.|.|TRBJ1-2
CASSHTLIRPGTNYGYTF
TGTGCCAGCAGCCACACCCTGATACGTCCCGGGACTAACTATGGCTACACCTTC
>TRBV6-6|.|TRBD1|TRBJ1-5
CASSYSPGGRDQPQHF
TGTGCCAGCAGTTACTCTCCAGGGGGTCGGGATCAGCCCCAGCATTTT
>TRBV12-3/TRBV12-4|.|.|TRBJ1-2
CASSLMGGGYTF
TGTGCCAGCAGTTTAATGGGGGGTGGCTACACCTTC
>TRBV5-1|.|.|TRBJ1-2
CASSLPSDYGYTF
TGCGCCAGCAGCTTGCCGTCAGACTATGGCTACACCTTC
>TRBV4-1|.|.|TRBJ1-1
CASSQGEGYSEAFF
TGCGCCAGCAGCCAAGGGGAGGGTTATTCTGAAGCTTTCTTT
>TRBV5-4|once|TRBD1|TRBJ2-3
CASSLGTGRTDTQYF
TGTGCCAGCAGCTTGGGGACAGGGAGGACAGATACGCAGTATTTT
>TRBV10-2|.|TRBD2|TRBJ2-7
CAIQRESTYEQYF
TGCGCCATCCAGCGGGAGAGCACCTACGAGCAGTACTTC
>TRBV6-5|.|.|TRBJ1-2
CASSTPETGGYGYTF
TGTGCCAGCAGTACACCGGAGACGGGGGGCTATGGCTACACCTTC
>TRBV21-1|.|.|TRBJ2-2
CASKGQSTGELFF
TGTGCCAGCAAGGGACAGAGCACCGGGGAGCTGTTTTTT
>TRBV15|.|TRBD1|TRBJ1-4
CATSMTGKSEKLFF
TGTGCCACCAGCATGACAGGGAAATCTGAAAAACTGTTTTTT
>TRBV28|.|.|TRBJ2-4
CASSSPYIPSAKNIQYF
TGTGCCAGCAGTTCTCCCTATATACCTTCGGCCAAAAACATTCAGTACTTC
>TRBV5-8|few|TRBD1|TRBJ2-5
CASSPGTGGRETQYF
TGTGCCAGCAGCCCCGGGACAGGGGGCCGAGAGACCCAGTACTTC
>TRBV4-1|.|TRBD2|TRBJ2-3
CASSQESSGGPRSGQYF
TGCGCCAGCAGCCAAGAATCCAGCGGGGGGCCCCGCAGTGGGCAGTATTTT
>TRBV13|.|TRBD1|TRBJ2-7
CASSTTGQGYEQYF
TGTGCCAGCAGCACAACGGGACAGGGCTACGAGCAGTACTTC
>TRBV6-5|.|.|TRBJ1-5
CASSYGGGNQPQHF
TGTGCCAGCAGTTACGGAGGGGGCAATCAGCCCCAGCATTTT
>TRBV28|.|.|TRBJ2-3
CASSRGDSTDTQYF
TGTGCCAGCAGCAGGGGGGATAGCACAGATACGCAGTATTTT
>TRBV12-5|.|.|TRBJ1-1
CASGGGLTEAFF
TGTGCTAGTGGTGGGGGGTTGACTGAAGCTTTCTTT
>TRBV7-2|once|TRBD2|TRBJ2-3
CASSQSSGGDTQYF
TGTGCCAGCAGCCAGTCTAGCGGGGGAGATACGCAGTATTTT
>TRBV4-3|.|.|TRBJ1-6
CASSQGDADNSPLHF
TGCGCCAGCAGCCAAGGTGACGCGGATAATTCACCCCTCCACTTT
>TRBV9|.|TRBD1|TRBJ1-4
CASSVGPRQGAGRLGINEKLFF
TGTGCCAGCAGCGTAGGTCCCCGACAGGGGGCGGGAAGGCTAGGGATTAATGAAAAACTGTTTTTT
>TRBV28|.|TRBD1|TRBJ1-6
CASRQTGGHNSPLHF
TGTGCCAGCAGACAAACAGGGGGCCATAATTCACCCCTCCACTTT
>TRBV4-2|.|TRBD1|TRBJ1-1
CASSQDLSGQGLNTEAFF
TGTGCCAGCAGCCAAGATCTTTCGGGACAGGGGCTAAACACTGAAGCTTTCTTT
>TRBV5-1|.|TRBD1|TRBJ2-6
CASRKGLDRVQTGANVLTF
TGCGCCAGCAGAAAAGGCCTAGACAGGGTCCAGACTGGGGCCAACGTCCTGACTTTC
>TRBV7-3|.|.|TRBJ2-5
CASSQHTGGQETQYF
TGTGCCAGCAGCCAGCACACGGGTGGCCAAGAGACCCAGTACTTC
>TRBV30|.|.|TRBJ1-4
CAWSRGWANEKLFF
TGTGCCTGGAGTCGGGGGTGGGCTAATGAAAAACTGTTTTTT
>TRBV6-6|.|.|TRBJ2-7
CASSYSNALGAEEQYF
TGTGCCAGCAGTTACTCGAATGCACTGGGGGCGGAGGAGCAGTACTTC